Each of the 22 T cell receptor beta chains below was sequenced from the same sample in a study of blood T cell repertoires in COVID-19. Sequencing was performed with immunoSEQ multiplex PCR; in TCRdb, only in-frame clones are kept and a portion is missing. The sample consists of some 150,000 clones, around nine tenths of them appearing once. The sequenced material came from peripheral blood. These receptors were collected from a woman aged 45-60 years with active or convalescent COVID-19.

The CDR3: CASSYNRQGNTF. The DNA for the CDR3 is TGTGCCAGCAGTTACAACCGACAGGGGAACACCTTC. This chain links TRBV6-2 or TRBV6-3 with TRBJ1-2, with 8 bases that match TRBD1. The CDR3 totals 12 residues. After removal of 2 bases from V and 12 bases from J, the junction contained 5 bases not matched to a gene. The germline CDR1 and CDR2 sequences are MNHEY and SVGEGT.

This rearrangement joins TRBV30 to TRBJ2-3; no clear D gene. CDR3 length: 17 residues. Per the germline V gene, CDR1 is GTSNPN and CDR2 is SVGIG (reference sequence). V lost 4 bases to trimming and J lost 1 base, with 21 bases between them. CDR3 region: CAWTSLGSGGGTDTQYF. In DNA form, the CDR3 reads TGTGCCTGGACCTCCTTAGGATCGGGTGGTGGCACAGATACGCAGTATTTT.

The J gene is TRBJ1-1, the V gene TRBV18; 11 bases map to TRBD1. The CDR3 consists of 15 residues. From germline, CDR1 is KGHSH and CDR2 LQKENI. Trimming removed 6 bases from V and 3 bases from J; junction bases left unmatched: 6. The CDR3 region is CASSRGQGDYTEAFF. As DNA, the CDR3 is TGTGCCAGCTCCCGGGGACAGGGGGATTACACTGAAGCTTTCTTT.

This clone was detected once. The V gene is TRBV2, the J gene TRBJ2-1; the D gene is possibly TRBD1 (5 bases). The CDR3 contains 14 residues. Trimming cost V 4 bases and J 10 bases, with 17 bases left between them. Germline-derived CDR1 and CDR2 are SNHLY and FYNNEI. The CDR3 spells CASSVARLRGEQFF. CDR3 sequence (DNA): TGTGCCAGCAGTGTGGCAAGGCTTAGGGGAGAGCAGTTCTTC.

This rearrangement joins TRBV19 to TRBJ1-2; D ambiguous. Germline assignment: CDR1 LNHDA and CDR2 SQIVND (reference sequence). V was clipped by 3 bases and J by 2 bases, with 10 bases between them. The CDR3 sequence is 14 residues long. The CDR3 is CASSIPGLNYGYTF. The DNA for the CDR3 is TGTGCCAGTAGTATCCCGGGTCTGAACTATGGCTACACCTTC. Full variable domain (rest looked up from reference TRBV19 and TRBJ1-2): DGGITQSPKYLFRKEGQNVTLSCEQNLNHDAMYWYRQDPGQGLRLIYYSQIVNDFQKGDIAEGYSVSREKKESFPLTVTSAQKNPTAFYLCASSIPGLNYGYTFGSGTRLTVV.

This clone was observed once. The chain carries TRBV6-5 and TRBJ1-6; D perhaps matches TRBD1 (5 bases). Germline values: CDR1 MNHEY, CDR2 SVGAGI. Between the trimmed V and J ends, which lost 9 bases and 5 bases, there was a span of 17 bases. The length of the CDR3 is 15 residues. The CDR3 DNA is TGTGCCAGTTCCAAAGTGGGCAGGGATAATTCACCCCTCCACTTT. This sequence encodes CASSKVGRDNSPLHF.

V and J are TRBV28 and TRBJ1-1; the D gene is possibly TRBD1 (5 bases). The CDR3 is made up of 15 amino acids. Germline CDR1 MDHEN, CDR2 SYDVKM. V dropped 3 bases and J dropped 2 bases, with 13 bases sitting between them. CDR3 DNA: TGTGCCAGCAGTTTCGAAAGACAGCCAAACACTGAAGCTTTCTTT. Amino acids: CASSFERQPNTEAFF. The full variable domain, its missing parts supplied by reference TRBV28 and TRBJ1-1, is DVKVTQSSRYLVKRTGEKVFLECVQDMDHENMFWYRQDPGLGLRLIYFSYDVKMKEKGDIPEGYSVSREKKERFSLILESASTNQTSMYLCASSFERQPNTEAFFGQGTRLTVV.

The chain couples TRBV7-4 to TRBJ2-1; D gene unclear. The CDR3 loop spans 15 amino acids. Germline V CDR1 and CDR2: SGHVT, SQSDAQ. The germline V and J ends were trimmed by 0 bases and 4 bases, with 10 bases remaining between them. CDR3 sequence (DNA): TGTGCCAGCAGCTTAGCTGTCCACTCATACAATGAGCAGTTCTTC. Residues: CASSLAVHSYNEQFF. Filled out from reference TRBV7-4 and TRBJ2-1, the complete variable domain reads GAGVSQSPRYKVAKRGRDVALRCDSISGHVTLYWYRQTLGQGSEVLTYSQSDAQRDKSGRPSGRFSAERPERSVSTLKIQRTEQGDSAVYLCASSLAVHSYNEQFFGPGTRLTVL.

The chain has TRBV9 and TRBJ2-1; 7 bases line up with TRBD2. The CDR3 contains 16 residues. Germline CDR1 and CDR2: SGDLS and YYNGEE. V lost 3 bases, J lost 0 bases, and 6 bases stayed unmatched. This CDR3 reads CASSGAGLVSYNEQFF. The CDR3 DNA follows: TGTGCCAGCAGCGGAGCGGGGTTGGTCTCCTACAATGAGCAGTTCTTC.

This clone has a single count. The chain uses TRBV4-2 and TRBJ2-2, with unresolved D. In germline, CDR1 is LGHNA, CDR2 YNFKEQ. The CDR3 length is 16 residues. With 0 bases removed from V and 3 bases from J, the gap between germline ends came to 11 bases. Here the CDR3 reads CASSQERSLDTGELFF. The CDR3 DNA follows: TGTGCCAGCAGCCAAGAGCGGAGTTTGGACACCGGGGAGCTGTTTTTT.

The chain couples TRBV7-9 to TRBJ1-2; no definite D call. Germline CDR1 reads SEHNR; CDR2 reads FQNEAQ (reference sequence). V was trimmed by 2 bases and J by 8 bases, leaving 18 bases between them. The CDR3 has 15 amino acids. The CDR3 region is CASSLIVDATGGYTF. CDR3 sequence (DNA): TGTGCCAGCAGCTTAATCGTGGACGCCACGGGGGGCTACACCTTC.

CDR3 bases: TGTGCCAGCAGTCCCGGGACTCCCTGGATCACAGATACGCAGTATTTT. Encoded protein: CASSPGTPWITDTQYF. This sequence joins TRBV25-1 and TRBJ2-3; tentatively, D is TRBD2 (6 bases). The CDR3 is made up of 16 amino acids. Trimming removed 5 bases at V and 2 bases at J, with 17 bases between. The germline V gene encodes CDR1 MGHDK and CDR2 SYGVNS.

The chain has TRBV10-3 and TRBJ2-3; D is perhaps TRBD2 (5 bases). The germline gives CDR1 ENHRY, CDR2 SYGVKD. The CDR3 loop spans 14 amino acids. V was clipped by 10 bases and J by 0 bases, with 14 bases between them. The CDR3 region is CATRAATSTDTQYF. As DNA, the CDR3 is TGTGCCACCCGAGCGGCCACTAGCACAGATACGCAGTATTTT.

The chain recombines TRBV5-5 with TRBJ2-2, with 8 bases identical to TRBD1. Germline CDR1 and CDR2: SGHKS and YYEKEE (reference sequence). This CDR3 has 15 residues. Losses at the gene ends were 2 bases for V and 4 bases for J; bases not matched to a gene: 4. The CDR3 loop reads CASSFRGPSTGELFF. CDR3 nucleotide sequence: TGTGCCAGCAGCTTCAGGGGGCCTAGCACCGGGGAGCTGTTTTTT. Filled out from reference TRBV5-5 and TRBJ2-2, the complete variable domain reads DAGVTQSPTHLIKTRGQQVTLRCSPISGHKSVSWYQQVLGQGPQFIFQYYEKEERGRGNFPDRFSARQFPNYSSELNVNALLLGDSALYLCASSFRGPSTGELFFGEGSRLTVL.

This chain joins TRBV6-2 or TRBV6-3 and TRBJ2-1; TRBD2 aligns across 10 bases. This CDR3 has 15 amino acids. The ends lost 5 bases at V and 7 bases at J; junction bases unmatched: 8. Germline CDR1 and CDR2: MNHEY and SVGEGT. The CDR3 DNA reads TGTGCCAGCAGTGACAGCGGGGGGGGGAGGAATGAGCAGTTCTTC. Translating it yields CASSDSGGGRNEQFF.

This clone was counted a single time. This chain links TRBV3-1 (or the pseudogene TRBV3-2) with TRBJ2-7; TRBD2 agrees at 12 bases. J lost 2 bases, V lost 4 bases, and 3 bases had no gene match. The CDR3 is made up of 15 amino acids. Germline values: CDR1 LGHDT, CDR2 YNNKEL (reference sequence). CDR3 DNA sequence: TGTGCCAGCAGCCTGGGACTAGCGGGCCCCTACGAGCAGTACTTC. This sequence encodes CASSLGLAGPYEQYF.

This clone was seen a handful of times. This sequence joins TRBV5-4 and TRBJ2-3; no reliable D call. V dropped 4 bases and J dropped 1 base, with 7 bases sitting between them. Germline V gene lookup returns CDR1 SGHNT and CDR2 YYREEE (reference sequence). The CDR3 runs to 13 residues. The CDR3 sequence is CASSLFGTDTQYF. The CDR3 region has the DNA TGTGCCAGCAGCCTATTCGGCACAGATACGCAGTATTTT.

The DNA for the CDR3 is TGTGCCAGCAGTGCCCGGACAGGGGCTGTTCAGCCCCAGCATTTT. Amino acids: CASSARTGAVQPQHF. This rearrangement joins TRBV6-2 or TRBV6-3 to TRBJ1-5, with 9 positions matching TRBD1. Trimming removed 5 bases from V and 6 bases from J; junction bases left unmatched: 8. The CDR3 sequence is 15 residues long. CDR1 MNHEY and CDR2 SVGEGT come from the germline V gene.

Concerning this clone itself: The junction differs from germline at one of its ends, possibly a read error. DNA of the CDR3: TGTGCCAGCTGCTTACGGGGCGGGGCTGGGGCCAACGTCCTGACTTTC. Its translation: CASCLRGGAGANVLTF. V and J are TRBV7-8 and TRBJ2-6; maybe TRBD2 (6 bases). The CDR3 spans 16 residues. CDR1 and CDR2 from the germline V gene are SGHVS and FQNEAQ.

This sequence joins TRBV30 and TRBJ1-4; D possibly corresponds to TRBD1 (5 bases). Per germline, CDR1 GTSNPN and CDR2 SVGIG (reference sequence). Trimming removed 1 base at V and 6 bases at J, with 12 bases between. The CDR3 extends over 14 amino acids. The DNA for the CDR3 is TGTGCCTGGAGTGGGGGCAGGAAAGATGAAAAACTGTTTTTT. Encoded protein: CAWSGGRKDEKLFF.

This sequence joins TRBV10-1 and TRBJ2-7, with unresolved D. The CDR3 sequence is 12 residues long. Between the trimmed V and J ends, which lost 2 bases and 3 bases, there was a span of 5 bases. Germline V lookup: CDR1 WNHNN, CDR2 SYGVQD (reference sequence). The CDR3 sequence: CASSEVVYEQYF. CDR3 in DNA: TGCGCCAGCAGTGAGGTCGTCTACGAGCAGTACTTC.

The chain is built from TRBV24-1 and TRBJ1-5; possibly TRBD1 for D (5 bases). This CDR3 contains 17 residues. Germline V gene sequence: CDR1 KGHDR, CDR2 SFDVKD. The germline V and J ends were trimmed by 4 bases and 0 bases, with 15 bases remaining between them. CDR3 residues: CATSDSSDRYSNQPQHF. CDR3 nucleotide sequence: TGTGCCACCAGTGACTCCAGCGACAGATATAGCAATCAGCCCCAGCATTTT.